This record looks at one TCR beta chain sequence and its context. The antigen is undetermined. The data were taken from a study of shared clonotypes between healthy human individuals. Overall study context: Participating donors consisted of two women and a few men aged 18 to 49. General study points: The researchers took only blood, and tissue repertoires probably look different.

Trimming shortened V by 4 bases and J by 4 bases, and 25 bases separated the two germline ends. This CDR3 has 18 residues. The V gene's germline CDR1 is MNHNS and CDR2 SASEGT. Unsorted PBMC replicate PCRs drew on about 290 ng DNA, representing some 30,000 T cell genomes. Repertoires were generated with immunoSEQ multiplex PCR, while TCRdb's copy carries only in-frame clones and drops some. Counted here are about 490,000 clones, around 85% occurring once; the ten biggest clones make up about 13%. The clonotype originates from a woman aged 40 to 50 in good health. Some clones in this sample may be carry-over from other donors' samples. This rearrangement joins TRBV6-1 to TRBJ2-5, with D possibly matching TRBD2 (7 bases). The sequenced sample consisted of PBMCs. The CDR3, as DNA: TGTGCCAGCAGTGCCCTGGGGGCGGGAGCGGAGGGAGGAGAGACCCAGTACTTC. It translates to CASSALGAGAEGGETQYF.